This TCR beta chain was sequenced for a study of CXCR3-negative and CXCR3-positive naive CD8 T cells. Overall study context: Cumulative TRB read yield was 130 million to 150 million, averaging about 1.5 +/- 0.3 million per library.

5' RACE that incorporated UMI labels was used to prepare the TRB cDNA libraries. TCRdb reprocessed the 5' RACE reads; each CDR3 protein has one entry and no DNA is given. Its table lists over 35,000 distinct CDR3 sequences. There are 16 residues in the CDR3. CDR1 is SGHDN, CDR2 FVKESK, per germline. General study points: Relative to memory CD8+ cells, whose diversity was much lower, both naive subsets had comparably high diversity. Whereas memory cells differed, naive CXCR3-negative and CXCR3-positive cells shared similar TRBV-TRBJ usage.

Judged by frequency, this clonotype is hyperexpanded. Its antigen is undetermined. In triplicate, each CD8+ T cell subset was sorted at around 290,000 cells per replicate. This TCR came from a human donor in good health. Some clones in this sample may be carry-over from other donors' samples. The specimen sequenced was memory CD8+ T cells from blood. The gene calls are TRBV14 and TRBJ2-2; absent DNA, TCRdb's TRBD1 call cannot be checked. The CDR3 reads CASSQEDRGLVGELFF.